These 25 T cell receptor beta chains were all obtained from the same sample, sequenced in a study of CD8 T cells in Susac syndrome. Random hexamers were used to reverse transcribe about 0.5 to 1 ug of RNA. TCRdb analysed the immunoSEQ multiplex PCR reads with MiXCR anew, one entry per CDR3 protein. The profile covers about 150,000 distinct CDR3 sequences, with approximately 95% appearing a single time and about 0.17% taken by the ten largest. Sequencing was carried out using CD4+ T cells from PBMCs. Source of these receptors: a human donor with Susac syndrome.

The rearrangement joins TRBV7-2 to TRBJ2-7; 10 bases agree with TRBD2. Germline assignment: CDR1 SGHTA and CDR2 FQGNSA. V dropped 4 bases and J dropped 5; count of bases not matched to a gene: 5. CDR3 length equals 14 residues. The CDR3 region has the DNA TGTGCCAGCAGCTCGGGACTAGCGCTCAACGAGCAGTACTTC. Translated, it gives CASSSGLALNEQYF.

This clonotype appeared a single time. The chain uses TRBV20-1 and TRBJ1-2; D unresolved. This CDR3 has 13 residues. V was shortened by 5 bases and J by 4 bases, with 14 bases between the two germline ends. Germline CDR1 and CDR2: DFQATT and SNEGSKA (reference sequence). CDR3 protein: CSALKDPSYGYTF. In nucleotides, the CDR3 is TGCAGTGCTCTTAAGGATCCTTCCTATGGCTACACCTTC.

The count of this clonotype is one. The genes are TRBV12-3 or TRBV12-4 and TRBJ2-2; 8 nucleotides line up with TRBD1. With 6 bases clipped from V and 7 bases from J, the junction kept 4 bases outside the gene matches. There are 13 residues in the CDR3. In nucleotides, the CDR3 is TGTGCCAGCAGCTACAGGGGGTACGGGGAGCTGTTTTTT. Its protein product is CASSYRGYGELFF.

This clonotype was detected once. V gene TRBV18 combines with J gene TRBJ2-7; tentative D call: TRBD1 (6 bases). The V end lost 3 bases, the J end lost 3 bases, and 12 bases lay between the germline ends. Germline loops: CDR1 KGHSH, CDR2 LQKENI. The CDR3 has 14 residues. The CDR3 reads CASSPETGSYEQYF. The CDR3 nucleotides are TGTGCCAGCTCACCCGAAACAGGGAGCTACGAGCAGTACTTC.

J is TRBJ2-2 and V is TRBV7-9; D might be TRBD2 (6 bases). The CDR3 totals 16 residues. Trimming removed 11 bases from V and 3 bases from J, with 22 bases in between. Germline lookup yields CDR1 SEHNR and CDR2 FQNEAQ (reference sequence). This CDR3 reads CALSRVLRDYTGELFF. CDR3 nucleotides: TGTGCCCTCAGCCGGGTTCTTCGGGACTACACCGGGGAGCTGTTTTTT.

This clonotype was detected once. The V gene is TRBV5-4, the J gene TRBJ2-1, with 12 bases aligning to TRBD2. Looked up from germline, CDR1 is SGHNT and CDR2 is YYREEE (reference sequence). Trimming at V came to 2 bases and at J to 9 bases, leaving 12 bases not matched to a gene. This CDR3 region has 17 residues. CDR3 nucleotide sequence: TGTGCCAGCAGCTTCAATATAGCTAGCGGGGGGGCGGGTGAGCAGTTCTTC. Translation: CASSFNIASGGAGEQFF.

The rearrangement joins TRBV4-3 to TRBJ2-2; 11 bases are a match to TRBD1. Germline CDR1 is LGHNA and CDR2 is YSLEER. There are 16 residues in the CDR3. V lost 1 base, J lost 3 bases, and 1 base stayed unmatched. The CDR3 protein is CASSQGDRGYTGELFF. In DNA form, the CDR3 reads TGCGCCAGCAGCCAAGGGGACAGGGGGTACACCGGGGAGCTGTTTTTT.

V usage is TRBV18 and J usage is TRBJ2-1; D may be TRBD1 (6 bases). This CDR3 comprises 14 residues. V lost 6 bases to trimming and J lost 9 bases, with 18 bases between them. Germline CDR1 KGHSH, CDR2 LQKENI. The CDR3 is CASSPAAGESEQFF. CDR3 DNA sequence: TGTGCCAGCTCTCCCGCCGCAGGGGAAAGTGAGCAGTTCTTC. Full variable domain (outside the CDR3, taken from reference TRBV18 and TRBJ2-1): NAGVMQNPRHLVRRRGQEARLRCSPMKGHSHVYWYRQLPEEGLKFMVYLQKENIIDESGMPKERFSAEFPKEGPSILRIQQVVRGDSAAYFCASSPAAGESEQFFGPGTRLTVL.

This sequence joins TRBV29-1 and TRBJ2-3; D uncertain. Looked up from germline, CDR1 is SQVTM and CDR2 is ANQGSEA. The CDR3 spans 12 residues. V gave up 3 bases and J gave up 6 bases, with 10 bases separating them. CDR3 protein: CSVEVTVDTQYF. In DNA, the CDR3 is TGCAGCGTTGAGGTTACCGTCGATACGCAGTATTTT.

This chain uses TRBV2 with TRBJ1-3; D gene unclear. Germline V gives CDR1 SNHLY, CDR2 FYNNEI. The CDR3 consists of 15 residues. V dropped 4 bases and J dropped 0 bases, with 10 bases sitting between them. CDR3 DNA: TGTGCCAGCAGTGGCGCCCGACTCTCTGGAAACACCATATATTTT. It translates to CASSGARLSGNTIYF. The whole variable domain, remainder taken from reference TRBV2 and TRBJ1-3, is EPEVTQTPSHQVTQMGQEVILRCVPISNHLYFYWYRQILGQKVEFLVSFYNNEISEKSEIFDDQFSVERPDGSNFTLKIRSTKLEDSAMYFCASSGARLSGNTIYFGEGSWLTVV.

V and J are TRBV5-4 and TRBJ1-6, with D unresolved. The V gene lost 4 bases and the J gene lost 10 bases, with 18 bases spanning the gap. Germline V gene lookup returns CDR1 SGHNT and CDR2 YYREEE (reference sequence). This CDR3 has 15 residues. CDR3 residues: CASSIDLGGYSPLHF. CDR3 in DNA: TGTGCCAGCAGCATTGACCTGGGCGGTTACTCACCCCTCCACTTT.

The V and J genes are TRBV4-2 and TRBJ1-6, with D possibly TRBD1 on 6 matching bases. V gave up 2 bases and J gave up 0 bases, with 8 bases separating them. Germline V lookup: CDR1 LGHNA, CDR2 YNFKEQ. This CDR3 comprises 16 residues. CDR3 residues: CASSQTGRSYNSPLHF. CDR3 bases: TGTGCCAGCAGCCAAACAGGGCGCTCCTATAATTCACCCCTCCACTTT.

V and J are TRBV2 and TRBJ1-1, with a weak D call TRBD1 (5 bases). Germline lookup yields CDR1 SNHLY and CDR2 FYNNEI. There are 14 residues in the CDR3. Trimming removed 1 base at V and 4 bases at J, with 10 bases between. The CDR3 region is CASSEGGVGTEAFF. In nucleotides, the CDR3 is TGTGCCAGCAGTGAAGGGGGGGTTGGCACTGAAGCTTTCTTT.

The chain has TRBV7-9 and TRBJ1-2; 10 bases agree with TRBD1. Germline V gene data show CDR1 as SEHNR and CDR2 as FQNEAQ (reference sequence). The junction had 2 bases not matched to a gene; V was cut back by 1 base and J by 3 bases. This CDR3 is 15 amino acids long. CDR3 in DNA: TGTGCCAGCAGCTTAGGGGACAGGGGATACTATGGCTACACCTTC. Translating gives CASSLGDRGYYGYTF.

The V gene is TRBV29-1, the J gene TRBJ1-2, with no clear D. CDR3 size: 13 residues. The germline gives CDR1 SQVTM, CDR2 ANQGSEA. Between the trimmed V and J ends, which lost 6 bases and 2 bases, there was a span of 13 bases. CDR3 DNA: TGCAGCGTCGGACGGATAGACAACTATGGCTACACCTTC. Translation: CSVGRIDNYGYTF.

The CDR3 region has the DNA TGCAGTGCTAGTGGTTATAATTCACCCCTCCACTTT. This encodes CSASGYNSPLHF. The chain employs TRBV20-1 and TRBJ1-6; no definite D call. Deletions cut 3 bases from V and 4 bases from J, with 4 bases between. The CDR3 has 12 residues. Per germline, CDR1 DFQATT and CDR2 SNEGSKA (reference sequence).

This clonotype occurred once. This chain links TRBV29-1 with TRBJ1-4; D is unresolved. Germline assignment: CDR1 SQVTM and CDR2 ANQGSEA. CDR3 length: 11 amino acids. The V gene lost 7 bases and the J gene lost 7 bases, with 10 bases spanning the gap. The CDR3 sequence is CSAGFREKLFF. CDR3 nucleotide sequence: TGCAGCGCCGGGTTTCGTGAAAAACTGTTTTTT.

As DNA, the CDR3 is TGCGCCAGCAGTCAACTGGCAACCGGACTGAGCACTGAAGCTTTCTTT. Its translation: CASSQLATGLSTEAFF. This sequence joins TRBV23-1 and TRBJ1-1; D unclear. TRBV23-1 is designated an ORF whose function remains uncertain. This CDR3 spans 16 amino acids. V was pared by 2 bases and J by 4 bases, with 17 bases between.

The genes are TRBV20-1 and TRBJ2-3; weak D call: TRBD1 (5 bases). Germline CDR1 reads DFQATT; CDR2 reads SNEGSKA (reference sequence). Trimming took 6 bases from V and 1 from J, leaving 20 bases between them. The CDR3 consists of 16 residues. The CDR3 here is CSAQQLQGRGTDTQYF. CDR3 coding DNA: TGCAGTGCGCAACAACTTCAGGGTAGAGGCACAGATACGCAGTATTTT.

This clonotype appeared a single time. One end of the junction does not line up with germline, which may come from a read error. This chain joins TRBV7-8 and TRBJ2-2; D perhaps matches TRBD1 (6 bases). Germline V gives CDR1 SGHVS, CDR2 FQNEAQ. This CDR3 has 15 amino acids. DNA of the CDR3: TGTGCCAGCAACTTACAGGGAGTGAACACCGGGGAGCTGTTTTTT. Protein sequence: CASNLQGVNTGELFF.

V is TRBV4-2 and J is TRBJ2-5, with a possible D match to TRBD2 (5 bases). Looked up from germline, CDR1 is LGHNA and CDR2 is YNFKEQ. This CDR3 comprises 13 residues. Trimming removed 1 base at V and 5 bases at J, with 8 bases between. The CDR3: CASSQGEWETQYF. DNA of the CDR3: TGTGCCAGCAGCCAAGGGGAGTGGGAGACCCAGTACTTC.

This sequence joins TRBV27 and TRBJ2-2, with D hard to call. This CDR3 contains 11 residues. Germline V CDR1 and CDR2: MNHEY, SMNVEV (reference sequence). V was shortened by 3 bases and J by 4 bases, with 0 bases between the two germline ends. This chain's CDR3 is CASSFTGELFF. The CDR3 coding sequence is TGTGCCAGCAGTTTCACCGGGGAGCTGTTTTTT.

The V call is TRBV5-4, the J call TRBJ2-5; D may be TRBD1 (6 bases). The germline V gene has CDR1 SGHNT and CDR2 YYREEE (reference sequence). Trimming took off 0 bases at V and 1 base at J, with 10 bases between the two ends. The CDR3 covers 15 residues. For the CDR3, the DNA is TGTGCCAGCAGCTTGGCCAAGGACAGCCAAGAGACCCAGTACTTC. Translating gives CASSLAKDSQETQYF.

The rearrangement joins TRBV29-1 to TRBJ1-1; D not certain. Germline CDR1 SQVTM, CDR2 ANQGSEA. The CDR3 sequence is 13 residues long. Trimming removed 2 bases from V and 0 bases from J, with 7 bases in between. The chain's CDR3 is CSVERGLNTEAFF. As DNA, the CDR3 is TGCAGCGTTGAACGCGGCTTGAACACTGAAGCTTTCTTT.

CDR3 DNA sequence: TGTGCCAGCAGACCCCTAGCGAAAGTGTCCTACGAGCAGTACTTC. The encoded protein is CASRPLAKVSYEQYF. The genes are TRBV6-2 or TRBV6-3 and TRBJ2-7; weak D call: TRBD2 (6 bases). V lost 6 bases and J lost 1, with 16 bases in between. CDR1 and CDR2 from the germline V gene are MNHEY and SVGEGT. The CDR3 has 15 residues.